This T cell receptor (beta chain) was sequenced for a study of T cell changes during pregnancy in multiple sclerosis. This clone has only one observation. V lost 8 bases and J lost 0, with 17 bases in between. The CDR3 covers 15 residues. Germline loops: CDR1 MDHEN, CDR2 SYDVKM. Using immunoSEQ multiplex PCR, the repertoire was profiled, and TCRdb retains in-frame clones only, with some absent. The sample lists about 48,000 clones; about nine tenths were seen once. The V and J genes are TRBV28 and TRBJ2-7; perhaps TRBD2 as D (7 bases). The input for sequencing was CD4+ T cells from peripheral blood mononuclear cells, taken in the second trimester of pregnancy. The TCR was taken from a female donor with multiple sclerosis, enrolled in a pregnancy study. CDR3 DNA: TGTGCCAGCGCGGAAGGGGGGGAAATCTCCTACGAGCAGTACTTC. Translated: CASAEGGEISYEQYF.